This T cell receptor beta chain was captured in a study of blood T cell repertoires in COVID-19. On the study more broadly: Nucleic acid was either cDNA or gDNA, and it came from T cells, B-cell-depleted T cells, or PBMCs.

V lost 1 base, J lost 4 bases, and 19 bases lay in between. The CDR3 contains 16 residues. Germline CDR1 GTSNPN, CDR2 SVGIG (reference sequence). Authors' methods: Amplification of reference gene primers was used by the study to estimate nucleated cell counts. The data were produced by immunoSEQ multiplex PCR, yet TCRdb's version contains in-frame clones alone and is incomplete. V, J and clone size derive from that table, while D and trimming were established from the DNA sequence. Among roughly 190,000 clones listed, around four fifths were seen once. Sequencing used peripheral blood. The chain carries TRBV30 and TRBJ1-1, with TRBD1 as a possible D gene (5 bases). The receptor was isolated from a man aged 25-40 years with active or convalescent COVID-19. The CDR3 sequence: CAWSGMTGGGGTEAFF. In DNA form, the CDR3 reads TGTGCCTGGAGTGGGATGACTGGGGGAGGCGGCACTGAAGCTTTCTTT.